Listed below are T cell receptor beta chains from one sample, sequenced in a study of naive and memory T cell subsets. TCRdb re-called the UMI-ligation and nested PCR reads through MiXCR, storing one row per CDR3 protein. The data hold some 100,000 distinct CDR3 sequences, with roughly 7% observed a single time. Sequenced material: central memory CD4+ T cells from blood. These receptors were obtained from a human donor in good health. Both conserved end residues are part of each CDR3. Each record gives: D gene, CDR3 length, V gene, clone size, J gene, CDR3 protein, CDR3 DNA. A D gene is named only where the DNA matches it firmly. Not all rows give a size; the values are once, few, many and, for expanded clones, a class.

-	15	TRBV6-5	-	TRBJ1-5	CASSYSSRSNQPQHF	TGTGCCAGCAGTTACTCAAGCAGGTCCAATCAGCCCCAGCATTTT
TRBD2	13	TRBV20-1	many	TRBJ2-7	CSASRESLYEQYF	TGCAGTGCATCGCGGGAGAGCCTCTACGAGCAGTACTTC
-	14	TRBV7-9	few	TRBJ2-1	CASEEYRAYNEQFF	TGTGCCAGCGAAGAGTACAGGGCCTACAATGAGCAGTTCTTC
TRBD1	14	TRBV24-1	-	TRBJ1-5	CAADRELFNQPQHF	TGTGCCGCTGACAGGGAACTATTCAATCAGCCCCAGCATTTT
-	14	TRBV5-8	many	TRBJ1-3	CASSSRDRRNTIYF	TGTGCCAGCAGTTCTCGGGACCGCCGAAACACCATATATTTT
TRBD1	15	TRBV6-5	-	TRBJ1-2	CASSSPTGDAYGYTF	TGTGCCAGCAGTTCCCCGACAGGGGATGCGTATGGCTACACCTTC
-	15	TRBV5-1	-	TRBJ2-1	CASSLLARSYNEQFF	TGCGCCAGCAGCTTGTTGGCGCGCTCCTACAATGAGCAGTTCTTC
TRBD2	16	TRBV12-3/TRBV12-4	few	TRBJ2-3	CASSYYASGSTDTQYF	TGTGCCAGCAGTTATTATGCTAGCGGGAGCACAGATACGCAGTATTTT
-	14	TRBV2	many	TRBJ2-2	CASTRDGNTGELFF	TGTGCCAGCACGAGGGACGGGAACACCGGGGAGCTGTTTTTT
TRBD1	15	TRBV12-3/TRBV12-4	many	TRBJ1-6	CASSQGAPYNSPLHF	TGTGCCAGCAGTCAGGGGGCCCCCTATAATTCACCCCTCCACTTT
-	13	TRBV6-1	-	TRBJ2-3	CASRLKSTDTQYF	TGTGCCAGCAGGCTAAAGAGCACAGATACGCAGTATTTT
-	15	TRBV7-2	many	TRBJ1-4	CASSSSVGAGEKLFF	TGTGCCAGCAGCAGCTCGGTGGGGGCCGGGGAAAAACTGTTTTTT
-	13	TRBV4-3	many	TRBJ2-3	CASSQGRSFTQYF	TGCGCCAGCAGCCAAGGACGGTCTTTCACGCAGTATTTT
TRBD1	16	TRBV4-3	many	TRBJ2-6	CASSQGTGVGANVLTF	TGCGCCAGCAGCCAGGGGACAGGGGTCGGGGCCAACGTCCTGACTTTC
-	15	TRBV7-9	few	TRBJ2-7	CASSLRVGGRLVQYF	TGTGCCAGCAGCTTAAGGGTTGGCGGTCGTCTAGTGCAGTACTTC
-	15	TRBV5-4	few	TRBJ1-1	CASSIGTAMNTEAFF	TGTGCCAGCAGCATCGGGACTGCCATGAACACTGAAGCTTTCTTT
TRBD2	15	TRBV5-1	few	TRBJ2-3	CASSLREDNTDTQYF	TGCGCCAGCAGCTTGCGGGAGGACAACACAGATACGCAGTATTTT
-	15	TRBV9	many	TRBJ1-1	CASSSPGYGDTEAFF	TGTGCCAGCAGCTCTCCAGGGTATGGAGACACTGAAGCTTTCTTT
TRBD1	17	TRBV6-6	many	TRBJ1-3	CASSPWDRGPRGNTIYF	TGTGCCAGCAGTCCCTGGGACAGGGGGCCGAGGGGAAACACCATATATTTT
-	14	TRBV5-1	many	TRBJ1-4	CASSFVGNNEKLFF	TGCGCCAGCAGCTTTGTCGGGAATAATGAAAAACTGTTTTTT
-	12	TRBV30	many	TRBJ1-3	CAWTKVENTIYF	TGTGCCTGGACTAAAGTTGAGAACACCATATATTTT
-	16	TRBV7-9	many	TRBJ1-5	CASSEGRLGGNQPQHF	TGTGCCAGCAGCGAGGGCCGGCTGGGAGGCAATCAGCCCCAGCATTTT
TRBD2	13	TRBV2	-	TRBJ2-7	CASRGDYSYEQYF	TGTGCCAGCAGGGGGGACTACTCCTACGAGCAGTACTTC
TRBD1	16	TRBV19	many	TRBJ2-2	CASRPGQGANTGELFF	TGTGCCAGTAGGCCAGGACAGGGGGCAAACACCGGGGAGCTGTTTTTT
-	12	TRBV25-1	many	TRBJ2-6	CACLSGANVLTF	TGTGCGTGTCTCTCTGGGGCCAACGTCCTGACTTTC
TRBD2	15	TRBV7-3	-	TRBJ2-1	CASSALAGGQGEQFF	TGTGCCAGCAGCGCTCTAGCGGGGGGGCAGGGTGAGCAGTTCTTC
TRBD1	12	TRBV28	-	TRBJ1-6	CATGTGGLALHF	TGTGCCACCGGGACAGGGGGTCTAGCCCTCCACTTT
-	14	TRBV18	many	TRBJ2-7	CASSPLAGPYEQYF	TGTGCCAGCTCACCACTGGCAGGGCCCTACGAGCAGTACTTC
-	12	TRBV5-1	many	TRBJ2-1	CASSLQYNEQFF	TGCGCCAGCAGCTTGCAATACAATGAGCAGTTCTTC
TRBD1	12	TRBV5-6	-	TRBJ1-2	CASRWGQVGYTF	TGTGCCAGCAGGTGGGGACAGGTCGGCTACACCTTC
-	12	TRBV19	few	TRBJ1-1	CASSIRATEAFF	TGTGCCAGTAGTATTAGGGCCACTGAAGCTTTCTTT
-	14	TRBV5-1	many	TRBJ2-5	CASSLGASYETQYF	TGCGCCAGCAGCTTGGGAGCTAGCTACGAGACCCAGTACTTC
TRBD2	15	TRBV5-1	few	TRBJ2-1	CASSNGTSGYNEQFF	TGCGCCAGCAGCAACGGGACTAGCGGGTACAATGAGCAGTTCTTC
-	15	TRBV30	medium-sized	TRBJ1-1	CAWSVKSHVNTEAFF	TGTGCCTGGAGTGTTAAAAGCCATGTGAACACTGAAGCTTTCTTT
-	13	TRBV19	-	TRBJ1-1	CASSQGAHTEAFF	TGTGCCAGTAGTCAGGGAGCGCACACTGAAGCTTTCTTT
-	15	TRBV7-9	-	TRBJ2-3	CASSLDGVATDTQYF	TGTGCCAGCAGCTTAGATGGCGTAGCCACAGATACGCAGTATTTT